The 13 T cell receptor beta chains below come from one sample, sequenced in a study of T cell repertoires in cytomegalovirus infection. Their recognized antigens are unknown. TCRdb used MiXCR to reprocess the reads, holding one entry per CDR3 protein. Among approximately 1,000,000 distinct CDR3 sequences, approximately 31% were seen once, and the ten largest hold around 15%. Sequencing was performed on cultured CD8+ T cells from PBMCs, taken from culture after CMV antigen stimulation. The source of these receptors is a human donor in good health (CMV status not recorded). Some clones in this sample may be carry-over from other donors' samples.

Only a few counts were recorded for this clonotype. The chain couples TRBV6-2 or TRBV6-3 to TRBJ1-4; D is possibly TRBD1 (5 bases). V gave up 5 bases and J gave up 0 bases, with 25 bases separating them. The CDR3 has 20 residues. Germline-derived CDR1 and CDR2 are MNHEY and SVGEGT. The CDR3 DNA reads as TGTGCCAGCAGTCCTTGGGACCTCCTTCCGGACATCCCAACTAATGAAAAACTGTTTTTT. It encodes CASSPWDLLPDIPTNEKLFF.

Many counts were recorded for this clonotype. The chain carries TRBV7-2 and TRBJ1-5; D ambiguous. The CDR3 length is 13 residues. From germline, CDR1 is SGHTA and CDR2 FQGNSA. V gave up 3 bases and J gave up 4 bases, with 7 bases separating them. CDR3 bases: TGTGCCAGCAGCTTGGCCAATAATCAGCCCCAGCATTTT. Residues: CASSLANNQPQHF.

This clonotype was detected once. This chain joins TRBV7-8 and TRBJ2-5, with 7 bases aligning to TRBD2. The CDR3 has 16 residues. Germline lookup yields CDR1 SGHVS and CDR2 FQNEAQ. V was pared by 1 base and J by 0 bases, with 5 bases of the junction left unmatched. CDR3 loop: CASSLVVGGNQETQYF. CDR3 sequence (DNA): TGTGCCAGCAGCTTAGTAGTGGGGGGGAACCAAGAGACCCAGTACTTC.

This clonotype has just a few counts. V and J are TRBV27 and TRBJ1-5; 7 positions agree with TRBD1. The germline V gene has CDR1 MNHEY and CDR2 SMNVEV (reference sequence). After removal of 4 bases from V and 9 bases from J, the junction contained 9 bases not matched to a gene. The CDR3 consists of 14 residues. In nucleotides, the CDR3 is TGTGCCAGCAGTTCCTCGGACAGGTTATTGCCCCAGCATTTT. Residues: CASSSSDRLLPQHF.

The V and J genes are TRBV6-1 and TRBJ1-2; D call uncertain. The CDR3 is 10 residues long. CDR1 MNHNS and CDR2 SASEGT come from the germline V gene. V lost 6 bases to trimming and J lost 10 bases, with 9 bases between them. The CDR3 region is CASSYRDYTF. The DNA of the CDR3 is TGTGCCAGCAGCTACCGCGACTACACCTTC.

Regarding this clonotype: Compared with germline, one end of the junction differs, possibly owing to a read error. The chain combines TRBV10-3 with TRBJ1-2; unclear D gene. Germline-derived CDR1 and CDR2 are ENHRY and SYGVKD. This CDR3 spans 17 amino acids. CDR3 sequence reads: CAISVQVGGKNNYDYTF. CDR3 sequence (DNA): TGTGCCATCAGTGTCCAAGTGGGCGGAAAAAATAACTATGACTACACCTTC.

The chain combines TRBV24-1 with TRBJ2-5; 11 bases map to TRBD2. Germline V gene sequence: CDR1 KGHDR, CDR2 SFDVKD. CDR3 length equals 19 residues. Germline trimming cut 1 base from V and 7 bases from J; bases unmatched to any gene: 16. The CDR3 is CATSDFSPLAGGPGGTQYF. Written as DNA, the CDR3 is TGTGCCACCAGTGATTTTTCGCCTCTAGCGGGGGGCCCTGGAGGGACCCAGTACTTC.

This chain uses TRBV7-6 with TRBJ1-2; D is unresolved. V lost 1 base and J lost 5, with 11 bases in between. Germline V gene lookup returns CDR1 SGHVS and CDR2 FNYEAQ. The CDR3 runs 14 residues. The CDR3 nucleotides are TGTGCCAGCAGCTTAGGGTCGGCTCGTTATGGCTACACCTTC. Its translation: CASSLGSARYGYTF.

Details on this clonotype: Since a much larger clone is just one base distant, this may be a read error. The chain carries TRBV7-9 and TRBJ2-3; TRBD2 agrees at 10 bases. Germline V CDR1 and CDR2: SEHNR, FQNEAQ (reference sequence). CDR3 length: 15 amino acids. The CDR3 DNA reads TGTGTCAGCAGAACCCTAGCGGGGGACACAGATACGCAGTATTTT. It specifies CVSRTLAGDTDTQYF.

This clonotype was recorded a few times. This chain uses TRBV7-9 with TRBJ2-3, with D hard to call. V dropped 5 bases and J dropped 6 bases, with 9 bases sitting between them. The CDR3 length is 12 residues. The germline V gene has CDR1 SEHNR and CDR2 FQNEAQ (reference sequence). CDR3 protein: CASSPLSDTQYF. The CDR3 DNA reads TGTGCCAGCAGCCCTCTCTCTGATACGCAGTATTTT.

The chain uses TRBV27 and TRBJ1-5; no reliable D call. This CDR3 comprises 13 residues. Trimming removed 2 bases at V and 3 bases at J, with 5 bases between. Germline CDR1 reads MNHEY; CDR2 reads SMNVEV (reference sequence). CDR3 sequence reads: CASSLRINQPQHF. DNA for the CDR3: TGTGCCAGCAGTTTAAGAATCAATCAGCCCCAGCATTTT.

As DNA, the CDR3 is TGTGCCGTCCTCCCTTATTCCGACAGGGGGCATGGAAACATTCAGTACTTC. It encodes CAVLPYSDRGHGNIQYF. V gene TRBV2 combines with J gene TRBJ2-4, with TRBD1 identical over 10 bases. This CDR3 comprises 17 residues. From germline, CDR1 is SNHLY and CDR2 FYNNEI. J lost 6 bases, V lost 11 bases, and 19 bases had no gene match.

Many counts were recorded for this clonotype. The chain recombines TRBV7-6 with TRBJ1-3; tentative D call: TRBD1 (5 bases). The CDR3 is 14 residues long. The germline V gene has CDR1 SGHVS and CDR2 FNYEAQ. The V gene lost 1 base and the J gene lost 4 bases, with 8 bases spanning the gap. CDR3 sequence reads: CASSLGGYGNTIYF. Written as DNA, the CDR3 is TGTGCCAGCAGCTTAGGGGGGTACGGAAACACCATATATTTT.